This paragraph reports one T cell receptor (beta chain). Its specificity is not known. Molecular-barcoded quantitative 5'-RACE produced these TCR beta libraries. TCRdb analysed the 5' RACE reads with MiXCR anew, one entry per CDR3 protein. The sample yields more than 500,000 distinct CDR3 sequences, over 4% seen once. This sample is drawn from a study of CD8 T cells in ankylosing spondylitis. Findings and caveats of the study: A motif in TCR beta, a set of eight or nine highly homologous variants, appeared characteristic of ankylosing spondylitis blood. CD8+ cells made up the disease-linked clones, which were relatively rare in peripheral blood. Researchers reportedly found disease-linked clones significantly enriched in matched ankylosing spondylitis synovial fluid.

There are 13 residues in the CDR3. Germline-derived CDR1 and CDR2 are SGHTA and FQGNSA. V shed 1 base and J shed 5 bases, with 9 bases lying between them. V is TRBV7-2 and J is TRBJ2-7, with TRBD1 as a possible D gene (6 bases). The source is a male donor with ankylosing spondylitis. Material for sequencing was blood, either unsorted or a sorted T cell fraction (not recorded which). The CDR3 region has the DNA TGTGCCAGCAGCTTAGGGACAGCCCACGAGCAGTACTTC. This codes for CASSLGTAHEQYF.